This T cell receptor beta chain came from a study of human T cells and chemical hapten exposure. Study-wide context: Donors were sensitized with 2% DPC on the upper inner arm. Weekly diphenylcyclopropenone doses were given to patients' scalps across the roughly 24-week study.

Germline-derived CDR1 and CDR2 are SGHDT and YYEEEE. This CDR3 has 14 amino acids. Trimming stripped 0 bases from V and 4 bases from J, with 10 bases between. This clonotype was recorded many times. The time point is: patch test 1, 2 weeks after DPC sensitization. The treatment denotes: therapeutic diphenylcyclopropenone sensitization with weekly scalp DPC. Whole blood, unfractionated, served as the material for total RNA extraction. Individual cDNA molecules each carried unique molecular identifiers attached by the library. As processed by the authors: A per-sample median of 95,638 TCRs was observed, with a range of roughly 23,224 to 750,000. TCRdb re-called the RACE reads with MiXCR, one entry per CDR3 protein. The V and J calls, along with clone size, are taken from TCRdb and not from the paper's own processing. This sample has some 38,000 distinct CDR3 sequences, with just under 6.5% found just once.

The chain recombines TRBV5-6 with TRBJ2-5; maybe TRBD2 (6 bases). The sequence derives from a woman aged 30 to 39 with alopecia areata. Some clones in this sample may be carry-over from other donors' samples. The sequenced sample was whole blood, obtained in connection with sensitization to the hapten diphenylcyclopropenone (DPC). The CDR3 loop is CASSLVGGRETQYF. CDR3 nucleotide sequence: TGTGCCAGCAGCTTGGTCGGGGGACGAGAGACCCAGTACTTC.